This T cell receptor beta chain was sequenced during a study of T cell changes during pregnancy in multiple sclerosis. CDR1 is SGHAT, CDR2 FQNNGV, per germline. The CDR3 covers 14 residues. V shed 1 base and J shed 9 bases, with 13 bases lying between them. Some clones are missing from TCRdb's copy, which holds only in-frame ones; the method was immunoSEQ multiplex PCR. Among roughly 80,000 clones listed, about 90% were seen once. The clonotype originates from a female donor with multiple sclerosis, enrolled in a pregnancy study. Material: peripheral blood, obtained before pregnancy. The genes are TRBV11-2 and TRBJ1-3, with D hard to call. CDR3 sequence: CASSLAPRRSTIYF. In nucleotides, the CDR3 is TGTGCCAGCAGCTTAGCACCGAGACGGAGCACCATATATTTT.